The source of this TCR beta chain is a study of T cell responses to AZD1222 COVID-19 vaccine (dated by TCRdb to 2020 to 2023). For the study in its entirety: Because spike-specific TCR depth and breadth did not differ between the two schedules, AZD1222 recipients who got a second dose at roughly 4 weeks were pooled with those who got a second dose at roughly 12 weeks. Enrollment into the trials was organized by age into subgroups of 18-55, 56-69 and 70-plus years, and those subgroups contained roughly 150, 30 and 60 TCR-sequenced participants, respectively. TCR sequencing was performed for 230 to 250 trial participants, of whom about 200 were given two doses of AZD1222 and 26 were given two doses of MenACWY control vaccine. Broader findings and caveats from the paper: Nearly half of unique spike-specific TCRs reportedly recognized epitopes outside regions mutated in the B.1.351 and B.1.1.7 variants. Because no samples from the day 14 peak response were available, repertoires could be characterized only after the peak T cell response. The 56-69-year group was small, and its depth increase did not reach significance, likely because of low power. Most participants were white British and females outnumbered males, and the authors suggested that clonal diversity may have been underestimated. A significant rise in spike-specific TCR breadth and depth was observed after two AZD1222 doses relative to day 0 and relative to MenACWY recipients. The vaccine-associated CD4 TCRs covered the entire spike protein, and the dominant responses fell in regions 160-218 and 743-854. Conclusions about previously exposed vaccinees are limited because only six or seven AZD1222 recipients were SARS-CoV-2 seropositive at baseline.

V has 3 bases trimmed and J has 4 bases trimmed; junction bases matching no gene number 9. Including the terminal cysteine and phenylalanine, the CDR3 comprises 15 residues. The only DNA kept is the CDR3, 45 bases in frame from the first base. According to the germline V gene (reference sequence), CDR1 reads SGHKS and CDR2 reads YYEKEE. Per the publication, the time point label means: baseline before first vaccination. Vaccinee samples came from UK trials COV001 and COV002, including a single-blind randomized controlled phase 2/3 trial of AZD1222 (ChAdOx1 nCoV-19) in healthy adults. For TCRbeta chain sequencing, PBMC samples were collected from trial participants at day 0 and at day 28 after the second dose. The CDR3 regions of human TCRbeta chains were analyzed by immunosequencing. On the study's bioinformatics: TCRs in the repertoires were matched against a reference library of SARS-CoV-2-specific TCRs that had been generated with the MIRA antigen-specificity platform. Breadth was defined as the fraction of unique TCRs that were SARS-CoV-2-associated. Depth was defined as the fraction of total T cells that were SARS-CoV-2-associated. Using the MIRA data, each spike-specific TCR was assigned both to the spike region to which the TCR was reactive and to a CD4 or CD8 class. Log10-transformed breadth and depth values were compared by one-way ANOVA with Sidak's multiple comparisons tests. Sourced from immuneACCESS, this table was stored by TCRdb with only in-frame sequences that have V and J called. A share of the clones is absent; for the studies checked, an unresolved V gene accounts for under half, and the remainder has no known explanation. V and J calls and clone size are given by that table; D and trimming were obtained from the DNA. Counted in this sample were 100,000 or so clones; 90% of them appeared once. The leading ten clones occupy 1.3% of the sample.

With respect to this clone: Which antigen it targets is not known. No much larger clonotype is one base removed from it; base qualities were not supplied.

This material consisted of peripheral blood, taken on day 0 of AZD1222 vaccination. The TCR originated in an adult in good health. The chain employs TRBV5-5 and TRBJ1-2, with TRBD1 identical over 7 junction bases. The bases read TGTGCCAGCAGCTCACCCCAGGGGGTGGGCTATGGCTACACCTTC. It translates as CASSSPQGVGYGYTF.